The rows below give T cell receptor beta chains drawn from one sample of a study of blood T cell repertoires in COVID-19. Repertoires were generated with immunoSEQ multiplex PCR, while TCRdb's copy carries only in-frame clones and drops some. This table holds hundreds of thousands of clones, approximately 86% found once. The sequenced sample consisted of peripheral blood. These receptors all stem from a man between 65 and 85 years old with acute or convalescent COVID-19. The CDR3 runs from the conserved cysteine through the conserved F or W. The D gene is left open where the match is weak. Expanded clones are given a class, and other clones once, few, many or no size at all.

v_gene	d_gene	abundance	j_gene	CDR3nt	CDR3aa
TRBV18	-	-	TRBJ1-6	TGTGCCAGCTTATCTTCGAGGAATTCACCCCTCCACTTT	CASLSSRNSPLHF
TRBV19	-	-	TRBJ2-5	TGTGCCAGTAGGCCGGGAGTACCTTCAGAGACCCAGTACTTC	CASRPGVPSETQYF
TRBV19	TRBD2	-	TRBJ2-7	TGTGCCAGCGGGACTAGCGATTCCGAGCAGTACTTC	CASGTSDSEQYF
TRBV19	-	-	TRBJ1-1	TGTGCCAGTAGCCCATTGGGGGCGGGAGCTTTCTTT	CASSPLGAGAFF
TRBV21-1	-	-	TRBJ2-2	TGTGCCAGCAGCAAAGTTCCGTGGACAAGAAACACCGGGGAGCTGTTTTTT	CASSKVPWTRNTGELFF
TRBV5-1	-	-	TRBJ2-3	TGCGCCAGCAGCTTGGATCATTATACGCAGTATTTT	CASSLDHYTQYF
TRBV7-8	TRBD2	-	TRBJ2-3	TGTGCCAGCAGCTCCCAGCGGGTCCCTAGGGGTAGCGGGGGCACAGATACGCAGTATTTT	CASSSQRVPRGSGGTDTQYF
TRBV30	-	-	TRBJ2-5	TGTGCCTGGAGTGTGCTAGCGGAGACCCAGTACTTC	CAWSVLAETQYF
TRBV4-3	TRBD2	-	TRBJ2-3	TGCGCCAGCAGCCAAGATCATCTAGCGGGGGCCACAGATACGCAGTATTTT	CASSQDHLAGATDTQYF
TRBV7-9	TRBD2	-	TRBJ2-7	TGTGCCAGCAGCTTAGTTGGAGCGGGGGGGAGTTACGAGCAGTACTTC	CASSLVGAGGSYEQYF
TRBV20-1	-	few	TRBJ2-7	TGCAGTGCTAGTAGCGGCCACGAGCAGTACTTC	CSASSGHEQYF
TRBV19	TRBD1	-	TRBJ1-6	TGTGCCAGTAGGACCGGGACAGATAATTCACCCCTCCACTTT	CASRTGTDNSPLHF
TRBV20-1	TRBD1	-	TRBJ2-1	TGCAGTTCTGGCGTACAGGGGGGGCAGTTCTTC	CSSGVQGGQFF
TRBV6-6	-	-	TRBJ1-3	TGTGCCAGCAGTCGATATCCGAGGGTGAGCTCTGGAAACACCATATATTTT	CASSRYPRVSSGNTIYF
TRBV28	-	-	TRBJ1-6	TGTGCCAGCAGGAAGGCAGGGATCTATAATTCACCCCTCCACTTT	CASRKAGIYNSPLHF
TRBV7-9	-	-	TRBJ1-2	TGTGCCAGCAGCTCGGTCTCCTCTAGTTTCTATGGCTACACCTTC	CASSSVSSSFYGYTF
TRBV9	TRBD2	-	TRBJ2-1	TGTGCCAGCAAGCGGGGGAGCGGATCTTCCTCCTACAATGAGCAGTTCTTC	CASKRGSGSSSYNEQFF
TRBV16	TRBD1	-	TRBJ2-7	TGTGCCAGCAGCCTGGGGACAGTGAAGTACTTC	CASSLGTVKYF
TRBV18	-	once	TRBJ1-1	TGTGCCAGCTCACCAGCTAGCGGACTGTACTCGGAAGCTTTCTTT	CASSPASGLYSEAFF
TRBV10-2	-	-	TRBJ2-3	TGCGCCAGCAGTGAGCCTAGTCAGGATACGCAGTATTTT	CASSEPSQDTQYF
TRBV9	TRBD2	-	TRBJ2-7	TGTGCCAGCAGCTCCAGCGGGGGACATAACTACGAGCAGTACTTC	CASSSSGGHNYEQYF
TRBV5-1	TRBD1	-	TRBJ1-2	TGCGCCAGCAGCTTGGCCACAGGGGGCATTTATGGCTACACCTTC	CASSLATGGIYGYTF
TRBV6-4	TRBD2	once	TRBJ2-1	TGTGCCAGCAGTGCGTTAGGACTAGCGTCGAATGAGCAGTTCTTC	CASSALGLASNEQFF
TRBV4-1	TRBD2	-	TRBJ2-1	TGCGCCAGCAGCCAAGGACTAGCGGGAGCTTACAATGAGCAGTTCTTC	CASSQGLAGAYNEQFF
TRBV6-1	TRBD1	-	TRBJ1-2	TGTGCCAGCAGTGAAGCAGGGACAGTAACCACCTTC	CASSEAGTVTTF
TRBV27	-	-	TRBJ2-1	TGTGCCAGCGGGGGGAGGCGGGAGCAGTTCTTC	CASGGRREQFF
TRBV7-2	-	-	TRBJ2-1	TGTGCCAGCAGCTTCGACAAGGGGTCTTATGAGCAGTTCTTC	CASSFDKGSYEQFF
TRBV10-3	-	-	TRBJ1-4	TGTGCCATCAGGGGGGCCGTCGGGGCTAATGAAAAACTGTTTTTT	CAIRGAVGANEKLFF
TRBV28	TRBD1	-	TRBJ1-3	TGTGCCAGCATCTCCAGGGGGACTGGAAACACCATATATTTT	CASISRGTGNTIYF
TRBV4-1	-	-	TRBJ1-1	TGCGCCAGCAGCCAAGATGGGTCAGGGGCAACTGGGGGGAACACTGAAGCTTTCTTT	CASSQDGSGATGGNTEAFF
TRBV5-1	-	-	TRBJ1-2	TGCGCCAGCAGCCCTGGAGGCGGCTACACCTTC	CASSPGGGYTF
TRBV7-9	-	-	TRBJ2-1	TGTGCCAGCAGGCTTGACTTGGACAATGAGCAGTTCTTC	CASRLDLDNEQFF
TRBV6-6	-	-	TRBJ1-1	TGTGCCAGCAGTTACTTTACAGGGCCTCAAACTGAAGCTTTCTTT	CASSYFTGPQTEAFF
TRBV10-3	-	-	TRBJ1-1	TGTGCCACTGGGCCCAACCCGACAGTGAACACTGAAGCTTTCTTT	CATGPNPTVNTEAFF
TRBV7-2	TRBD2	-	TRBJ2-7	TGTGCCAGCAGCTTCGGGGGGGCGAGTAACGAGCAGTACTTC	CASSFGGASNEQYF
TRBV18	TRBD1	-	TRBJ1-5	TGTGCCAGCTCACCAGAAAGGACAGGGGCTGGACAGCCCCAGCATTTT	CASSPERTGAGQPQHF
TRBV25-1	-	once	TRBJ1-2	TGTGCCAGCAGACCCCCGAACAGCTATGGCTACACCTTC	CASRPPNSYGYTF
TRBV5-5	-	-	TRBJ2-7	TGTGCCAGCAGCTTGGGTTTAGACGAGCAGTACTTC	CASSLGLDEQYF
TRBV28	-	-	TRBJ1-4	TGTGCCAGCAGTTCCCAGGGGCAGGATAATGAAAAACTGTTTTTT	CASSSQGQDNEKLFF
TRBV6-6	-	-	TRBJ2-7	TGTGCCAGCAGCCCAGGACTGGAGCAGTACTTC	CASSPGLEQYF
TRBV7-2	-	-	TRBJ2-1	TGTGCCAGCAGCTTAGTAGCCAGCGCCTCATACAATGAGCAGTTCTTC	CASSLVASASYNEQFF
TRBV2	TRBD2	-	TRBJ2-3	TGTGCCAGCAGCGCCGCCCTAGCGGTTAGCACAGATACGCAGTATTTT	CASSAALAVSTDTQYF
TRBV7-2	-	-	TRBJ2-5	TGTGCCAGCAGCTTAGGGAGAGAGACCCAGTACTTC	CASSLGRETQYF
TRBV28	-	-	TRBJ2-1	TGTGCCAGCATCAGGACAGGGAGGGGCAGGAATGAGCAGTTCTTC	CASIRTGRGRNEQFF
TRBV4-3	-	few	TRBJ2-7	TGCGCCAGCAGCCAAGATCGGGGTTACGAGCAGTACTTC	CASSQDRGYEQYF
TRBV19	TRBD1	-	TRBJ2-5	TGTGCCAGTAGTTGGAGACAGGGTGAGACCCAGTACTTC	CASSWRQGETQYF
TRBV25-1	TRBD2	-	TRBJ2-7	TGTGCCAGCAGTGAAGATCGAGCCGGGGGGAGGTACGAGCAGTACTTC	CASSEDRAGGRYEQYF
TRBV7-2	TRBD1	-	TRBJ2-3	TGTGCCAGCAGCCAAAACAGGGGAACAGATACGCAGTATTTT	CASSQNRGTDTQYF
TRBV5-1	TRBD2	-	TRBJ2-3	TGCGCCAGCAGCGGTGTTAGCGGGGATAGCACAGATACGCAGTATTTT	CASSGVSGDSTDTQYF
TRBV11-3	TRBD2	-	TRBJ2-3	TGTGCCAGCAGTCTCGGACTAGCGGGGAGCACAGATACGCAGTATTTT	CASSLGLAGSTDTQYF